Reported below is one T cell receptor (beta chain). No antigen is known for it. The study ran its PCR with 60 Vbeta and 13 Jbeta primers. Clones were read by immunoSEQ multiplex PCR, and TCRdb kept only the in-frame ones, dropping some. The sample records roughly 100,000 clones, around 63% being singletons. This CDR3 is built from 15 residues. V was clipped by 4 bases and J by 1 base, with 13 bases between them. Germline CDR1 is KGHSH and CDR2 is LQKENI. This sample stems from a study of cytomegalovirus exposure and HLA in healthy donors. Study observations and caveats: A missense DCLRE1C variant was associated with V- and J-gene trimming of TCR beta chains in a later analysis, and an independent cohort replicated the association.

The chain is built from TRBV18 and TRBJ1-1; the D gene is possibly TRBD1 (6 bases). Sequencing was done on a sample of PBMCs. The clonotype originates from a man aged 30 to 39 in good health and CMV-seronegative. The CDR3 protein is CASSLSGTTNTEAFF. CDR3 DNA sequence: TGTGCCAGCTCACTATCCGGGACAACGAACACTGAAGCTTTCTTT.